The 13 T cell receptor beta chains below were found in one sample sequenced in a study of CD8+ T cells in alopecia areata. In each case, RNA was isolated and then reverse transcribed into cDNA as the sequencing template. The protocol was immunoSEQ multiplex PCR, while the TCRdb copy is restricted to in-frame clones and leaves out a portion. The repertoire holds roughly 120,000 clones, with roughly 58% as singletons. Documented treatment: oral pan-JAK inhibitor, 5-10 mg twice daily. The sample in question was CD8+ T cells sorted from blood, obtained at week 4, from a patient treated with tofacitinib. These TCRs come from a human donor with alopecia areata.

This clone was seen once. This chain uses TRBV9 with TRBJ2-3, with TRBD2 matching over 14 bases. CDR1 and CDR2 from the germline V gene are SGDLS and YYNGEE. This CDR3 is built from 15 residues. The V segment lost 3 bases and the J segment 5 bases; nucleotides outside the gene matches: 2. The CDR3 DNA is TGTGCCAGCAGCGCCGGGACTAGCGGGGGAGATACGCAGTATTTT. It yields the protein CASSAGTSGGDTQYF.

The V gene is TRBV2, the J gene TRBJ2-5, with D perhaps matching TRBD1 (6 bases). The CDR3 sequence is 12 residues long. CDR1 and CDR2 from the germline V gene are SNHLY and FYNNEI. V dropped 5 bases and J dropped 4 bases, with 8 bases sitting between them. The DNA of the CDR3 is TGTGCCAGCAGTAGAGGGGGAGAGACCCAGTACTTC. Translation: CASSRGGETQYF.

V gene TRBV19 combines with J gene TRBJ1-1; D not resolved. Germline V gives CDR1 LNHDA, CDR2 SQIVND (reference sequence). V dropped 7 bases and J dropped 3 bases, with 15 bases sitting between them. This CDR3 has 14 residues. In nucleotides, the CDR3 is TGTGCCAGTAAGTACGACACGGGAGACACTGAAGCTTTCTTT. Translated: CASKYDTGDTEAFF.

The chain joins TRBV11-2 to TRBJ2-5, with unresolved D. With the DNA end fitting TRBJ2-7 better, the J assignment may be wrong. The germline V gene has CDR1 SGHAT and CDR2 FQNNGV. The CDR3 is made up of 14 amino acids. The CDR3 DNA is TGTGCCAGCAGCTTAGTTTCCGATACCTACGAGCAGTACTTC. It translates to CASSLVSDTYEQYF.

In its sample, this clone was seen a few times. The gene calls are TRBV30 and TRBJ2-2; D may match TRBD1 or TRBD2 (6 bases each). Trimming removed 7 bases at V and 6 bases at J, with 12 bases between. The CDR3 runs 12 residues. CDR1 is GTSNPN and CDR2 is SVGIG in the germline V gene (reference sequence). CDR3 in DNA: TGTGCCTCCCGAGGGGGGTCCGGGGAGCTGTTTTTT. Translation gives CASRGGSGELFF.

The chain is built from TRBV4-2 and TRBJ2-7; perhaps TRBD1 as D (6 bases). This CDR3 is 15 amino acids long. V lost 2 bases to trimming and J lost 0 bases, with 11 bases between them. Germline CDR1 is LGHNA and CDR2 is YNFKEQ. The CDR3 loop is CASSQFRDISYEQYF. The DNA for the CDR3 is TGTGCCAGCAGCCAATTCCGGGACATCTCCTACGAGCAGTACTTC.

This sequence joins TRBV27 and TRBJ1-2; D unclear. CDR1 is MNHEY, CDR2 SMNVEV, per germline (reference sequence). Trimming left V 9 bases short and J 2 bases short, with 16 bases between. This CDR3 contains 14 residues. The CDR3 region is CASRPSGANYGYTF. CDR3 in DNA: TGTGCCAGTAGACCCTCGGGAGCCAACTATGGCTACACCTTC.

V usage is TRBV6-5 and J usage is TRBJ2-3; perhaps D is TRBD1 or TRBD2 (5 bases each). Per the germline V gene, CDR1 is MNHEY and CDR2 is SVGAGI. V was cut by 2 bases and J by 11 bases, with 17 bases left in between. This CDR3 spans 14 amino acids. CDR3 amino acids: CASSYVAAGDGQYF. CDR3 coding DNA: TGTGCCAGCAGTTACGTGGCGGCTGGGGACGGGCAGTATTTT.

The chain has TRBV12-5 and TRBJ1-5; 8 bases fit TRBD1. The CDR3 runs 14 residues. CDR1 is LGHNT and CDR2 is FRNRAP in the germline V gene. The V gene end was trimmed by 3 bases and the J gene end by 7 bases; junction bases not matched to a gene: 5. CDR3 sequence reads: CASGLQGEGQPQHF. The CDR3 DNA reads TGTGCTAGTGGTTTACAGGGGGAGGGCCAGCCCCAGCATTTT.

CDR3 loop: CASAFGRELFF. DNA for the CDR3: TGTGCCAGCGCATTCGGCAGGGAGCTGTTTTTT. The V and J genes are TRBV7-9 and TRBJ2-2; D remains unclear. The V end lost 8 bases, the J end lost 9 bases, and 10 bases lay between the germline ends. Germline values: CDR1 SEHNR, CDR2 FQNEAQ (reference sequence). This CDR3 contains 11 residues. Full variable domain (rest looked up from reference TRBV7-9 and TRBJ2-2): DTGVSQNPRHKITKRGQNVTFRCDPISEHNRLYWYRQTLGQGPEFLTYFQNEAQLEKSRLLSDRFSAERPKGSFSTLEIQRTEQGDSAMYLCASAFGRELFFGEGSRLTVL.

V is TRBV10-3 and J is TRBJ2-1, with 7 bases lining up with TRBD2. Germline CDR1 reads ENHRY; CDR2 reads SYGVKD. This CDR3 is 15 amino acids long. V lost 2 bases, J lost 9 bases, and 10 bases stayed unmatched. The CDR3 nucleotides are TGTGCCATCAGTGAGACCGCGACTAGCTCGGGTGAGCAGTTCTTC. Amino acid sequence: CAISETATSSGEQFF.

Regarding this clone: The sample has other DNA sequences that encode this CDR3 too. This sequence joins TRBV5-1 and TRBJ2-7, with 8 positions matching TRBD2. Trimming took 1 base from V and 3 from J; bases not matched to a gene: 6. This CDR3 is 15 amino acids long. Germline assignment: CDR1 SGHRS and CDR2 YFSETQ. CDR3 in DNA: TGCGCCAGCAGCTTGCGTACTAGCGGAAACTACGAGCAGTACTTC. This translates into CASSLRTSGNYEQYF.

Only one count was recorded for this clone. This chain uses TRBV11-2 with TRBJ2-5; 10 positions match TRBD2. The germline gives CDR1 SGHAT, CDR2 FQNNGV. The CDR3 loop spans 15 amino acids. J lost 3 bases, V lost 3 bases, and 4 bases had no gene match. The chain's CDR3 is CASSFGLADKETQYF. Written as DNA, the CDR3 is TGTGCCAGCAGCTTTGGACTAGCGGACAAAGAGACCCAGTACTTC.